One T cell receptor beta chain is described in this entry. Its antigen is unknown. The sample originates from a study of shared clonotypes between healthy human individuals. Looking at the study overall: The study used three CD4 naive, three CD4 memory, two CD8 naive and one CD8 memory plate per donor. Notes on the study in general: Sampling involved blood alone; tissue repertoires likely differ.

The authors split each subset's genomic DNA evenly across several immunoSEQ plates. The authors loaded around 190 ng DNA, roughly 27,000 T cell genomes, into sorted-subset replicate PCRs. Some clones are missing from TCRdb's copy, which holds only in-frame ones; the method was immunoSEQ multiplex PCR. Of about 820,000 clones listed, about 92% are singletons. Germline CDR1 reads SGHNT; CDR2 reads YENEEA. The CDR3 covers 13 residues. After removal of 5 bases from V and 2 bases from J, the junction contained 2 bases not matched to a gene. As defined, naive CD8 cells were CD45RO-negative and positively selected for CCR7, with terminally differentiated effector memory CD45RA+ cells excluded.

Sample: naive CD8+ T cells sorted from blood. The chain combines TRBV11-3 with TRBJ1-1; TRBD1 matches 7 bases. The sequence came from a man aged 25-40 years in good health. The CDR3 DNA reads TGTGCCAGCAGCGACAGGGATAACACTGAAGCTTTCTTT. Protein product: CASSDRDNTEAFF.